The rows below give T cell receptor beta chains drawn from one sample of a study of blood T cell repertoires in COVID-19. Clones were read by immunoSEQ multiplex PCR, and TCRdb kept only the in-frame ones, dropping some. The sample shows around 200,000 clones, approximately 80% of them seen only once. What was sequenced was PBMCs or T cells enriched from blood (not recorded which). The receptors come from a woman between 35 and 50 years old with acute COVID-19. The conserved cysteine and the conserved F or W are not part of the CDR3 here. Fields, in order: clone size, V gene, CDR3 protein. Not all rows give a size; the values are once, few, many and, for expanded clones, a class.

>NA|TRBV5-5
ASSLGQGLNQPQH
>NA|TRBV11-3
ASSTRLAGVVDTGELF
>few|TRBV6-5
ASSYPGRNEQY
>NA|TRBV6-2/TRBV6-3
ASSRTGEVRSNQPQH
>NA|TRBV5-1
ASTPIGSGVGNEQF
>NA|TRBV5-8
ASSLQGPGKNTEAF
>NA|TRBV19
ASSITRGQGNQPQH
>NA|TRBV3-1/TRBV3-2
ASSAGNYGYT
>NA|TRBV29-1
SVGQGMGMETQY
>NA|TRBV6-2/TRBV6-3
ASGPFTVTSAENIQY
>NA|TRBV11-2
ASSSRTGSYEQY
>NA|TRBV5-5
ASSGTGGRADTQY
>once|TRBV19
ASSIGGVPMNTEAF
>NA|TRBV25-1
ASSEWGVYNSPLH
>NA|TRBV12-5
ASGLERLAGHQETQY
>once|TRBV27
ASRPLGADTQY
>once|TRBV28
ASSLFAQGPYEQY
>NA|TRBV24-1
ATSDDTGGIVNEQF
>few|TRBV4-3
ASSRRDSSNTGELF
>NA|TRBV18
ASLFTGGTEAF
>NA|TRBV12-3/TRBV12-4
ASSYGQSTEAF
>few|TRBV15
ATSRDSGVDQPQH
>NA|TRBV28
ASSSALAVSNQPQH
>once|TRBV6-2/TRBV6-3
ASSWTSGRGIVNEQF
>NA|TRBV19
ASSIADTKVLSNQPQH
>once|TRBV3-1/TRBV3-2
ATTEGPAMNTEAF
>NA|TRBV5-1
ASSPPGSGTDTQY
>NA|TRBV2
ASRKDRGPSYEQY
>NA|TRBV27
ASSRTSGPYNEQF
>NA|TRBV29-1
SGDLRGTEAF
>NA|TRBV11-1
ASSLGQGRHEQY
>NA|TRBV6-5
ASSYSSQGVEKLF
>NA|TRBV27
ASSLSTGTGRSLEQF
>NA|TRBV5-5
ASSLRLGQMTLAKNIQY
>NA|TRBV5-6
ASSSQGGTEAF
>NA|TRBV5-1
ASSSFASTITDTQY
>NA|TRBV29-1
SATQGYNEQF
>NA|TRBV6-2/TRBV6-3
ASSYPTGRGGEAF
>NA|TRBV10-1
ASSERGQGGTQY
>NA|TRBV28
ASSRADRGNEKLF
>NA|TRBV6-5
ASSPGQGAYEQY
>few|TRBV27
ASVRNTGSEQY
>NA|TRBV10-3
AISEQRTGNTEAF
>once|TRBV7-3
ASSRSLSGIYEQY
>few|TRBV5-1
ASSPTGVGEQY
>NA|TRBV6-4
ASSVLRDSQQF
>NA|TRBV7-9
ASSETSGRAWNEQF
>NA|TRBV5-1
ASSLDLGGPGANVLT
>once|TRBV7-6
ASSPSGSPTNEKLF
>NA|TRBV27
ASSLSATVSYEQY
>once|TRBV10-3
AISESTRYPYEQY